Shown below are 31 T cell receptor beta chains from a single sample sequenced in a study of T cell responses to AZD1222 COVID-19 vaccine. Clones were read by immunoSEQ multiplex PCR, and TCRdb kept only the in-frame ones, dropping some. The sample holds 20,000 or so clones; roughly 79% are singletons and the top ten take around 23%. The sample was peripheral blood, taken 28 days after the second AZD1222 dose. These TCRs come from an adult who received the AZD1222 COVID-19 vaccine.

The CDR3 DNA sequence: TGTGCCAGCAGCCTGGACAAGGGTCACTACGAGCAGTACTTC. Translating it yields CASSLDKGHYEQYF. The V call is TRBV5-4, the J call TRBJ2-7; D is possibly TRBD1 (5 bases). The CDR3 is 14 amino acids. Germline CDR1 SGHNT, CDR2 YYREEE (reference sequence). Trimming removed 4 bases from V and 3 bases from J, with 14 bases in between. The whole variable domain, filled in from reference TRBV5-4 and TRBJ2-7, reads ETGVTQSPTHLIKTRGQQVTLRCSSQSGHNTVSWYQQALGQGPQFIFQYYREEENGRGNFPPRFSGLQFPNYSSELNVNALELDDSALYLCASSLDKGHYEQYFGPGTRLTVT.

This rearrangement joins TRBV5-1 to TRBJ1-6, with 8 bases fitting TRBD1. This CDR3 has 13 residues. Losses at the gene ends were 4 bases for V and 10 bases for J; bases not matched to a gene: 4. Germline V gene data show CDR1 as SGHRS and CDR2 as YFSETQ. CDR3 region: CASSIQGDSPLHF. CDR3 DNA sequence: TGCGCCAGCAGCATACAGGGGGACTCACCCCTCCACTTT.

The genes are TRBV6-1 and TRBJ1-5, with D uncertain. V gave up 0 bases and J gave up 0 bases, with 3 bases separating them. The germline gives CDR1 MNHNS, CDR2 SASEGT. The CDR3 spans 14 residues. The CDR3 loop is CASSEAYSNQPQHF. The CDR3 DNA reads TGTGCCAGCAGTGAAGCGTATAGCAATCAGCCCCAGCATTTT.

The gene calls are TRBV19 and TRBJ1-5, with TRBD1 identical over 7 bases. Looked up from germline, CDR1 is LNHDA and CDR2 is SQIVND (reference sequence). The J segment lost 2 bases and the V segment lost 3 bases, leaving 13 bases of the junction unmatched. This CDR3 is built from 18 residues. The CDR3 spells CASSISATGASRNQPQHF. Here the CDR3 DNA reads TGTGCCAGTAGTATCTCGGCAACAGGGGCCTCGCGCAATCAGCCCCAGCATTTT.

This chain uses TRBV19 with TRBJ1-3; possible D gene TRBD1, 5 bases. The CDR3 consists of 11 residues. The ends were cut back, 8 bases at V and 4 bases at J, with 6 bases in the middle. The germline V gene has CDR1 LNHDA and CDR2 SQIVND (reference sequence). Written as DNA, the CDR3 is TGTGCCAGTCGACAGGGAAACACCATATATTTT. It translates to CASRQGNTIYF.

The chain is built from TRBV7-7 and TRBJ2-1, with D possibly being TRBD1 (5 bases). CDR1 is SSHAT and CDR2 is FNYEAQ in the germline V gene (reference sequence). The CDR3 sequence is 14 residues long. V lost 2 bases, J lost 7 bases, and 12 bases lay in between. The CDR3, as DNA: TGTGCCAGCAGCTTAATAGGGGCTCGGAATGAGCAGTTCTTC. Protein sequence: CASSLIGARNEQFF.

This rearrangement joins TRBV7-2 to TRBJ1-1; D is unresolved. This CDR3 contains 15 residues. From germline, CDR1 is SGHTA and CDR2 FQGNSA. V lost 5 bases and J lost 1, with 14 bases in between. The CDR3 is CASSRSLGENTEAFF. As DNA, the CDR3 is TGTGCCAGCAGCCGGTCACTGGGAGAGAACACTGAAGCTTTCTTT.

The chain has TRBV9 and TRBJ1-1; possible D gene TRBD1, 5 bases. This CDR3 has 13 amino acids. CDR1 is SGDLS and CDR2 is YYNGEE in the germline V gene. The ends were cut back, 5 bases at V and 10 bases at J, with 18 bases in the middle. CDR3 coding DNA: TGTGCCAGCAGTTTTAAAGTAATGGGGACAGCTTTCTTT. Its translation is CASSFKVMGTAFF.

The chain recombines TRBV6-4 with TRBJ1-1, with no clear D. Trimming took 0 bases from V and 5 from J, leaving 13 bases between them. The CDR3 extends over 15 amino acids. Looked up from germline, CDR1 is MRHNA and CDR2 is SNTAGT. CDR3 sequence reads: CASSDSNPGGTEAFF. As DNA, the CDR3 is TGTGCCAGCAGTGACTCAAACCCGGGTGGTACTGAAGCTTTCTTT.

The sample holds a few counts of this clone. V and J are TRBV12-3 or TRBV12-4 and TRBJ2-1; TRBD2 agrees at 7 bases. The CDR3 consists of 13 residues. V dropped 4 bases and J dropped 7; count of bases not matched to a gene: 4. The CDR3 coding sequence is TGTGCCAGCAGTTGGGGAGGGACGAATGAGCAGTTCTTC. This gives the protein CASSWGGTNEQFF.

The rearrangement links TRBV29-1 to TRBJ1-5; TRBD1 is a possible D gene (5 bases). Germline V gene data show CDR1 as SQVTM and CDR2 as ANQGSEA. CDR3 size: 12 residues. Trimming took 7 bases from V and 2 from J, leaving 9 bases between them. The CDR3 loop reads CSAWDGNQPQHF. CDR3 DNA sequence: TGCAGCGCCTGGGACGGCAATCAGCCCCAGCATTTT.

The genes are TRBV9 and TRBJ2-3; D is perhaps TRBD2 (5 bases). CDR1 and CDR2 from the germline V gene are SGDLS and YYNGEE. There are 16 residues in the CDR3. V lost 1 base, J lost 2 bases, and 14 bases lay in between. The CDR3 protein is CASSVSVGDYTDTQYF. For the CDR3, the DNA is TGTGCCAGCAGCGTATCCGTGGGAGACTACACAGATACGCAGTATTTT.

V and J are TRBV10-3 and TRBJ1-5, with 9 positions matching TRBD1. CDR3 length: 14 residues. Germline loops: CDR1 ENHRY, CDR2 SYGVKD. Trimming cost V 3 bases and J 7 bases; bases outside gene matches: 4. The CDR3 loop reads CAISDTGGRQPQHF. CDR3 bases: TGTGCCATCAGTGATACAGGGGGCAGACAGCCCCAGCATTTT.

This clone was detected once. The chain has TRBV7-6 and TRBJ1-6; the match to TRBD1 covers 8 bases. Per the germline V gene, CDR1 is SGHVS and CDR2 is FNYEAQ. This CDR3 region has 16 residues. V gave up 5 bases and J gave up 4 bases; unmatched junction bases: 7. The chain's CDR3 is CASSPGQDDYNSPLHF. The CDR3 DNA follows: TGTGCCAGCAGCCCGGGACAGGACGATTATAATTCACCCCTCCACTTT. The variable domain in full, completed from reference TRBV7-6 and TRBJ1-6, reads GAGVSQSPRYKVTKRGQDVALRCDPISGHVSLYWYRQALGQGPEFLTYFNYEAQQDKSGLPNDRFSAERPEGSISTLTIQRTEQRDSAMYRCASSPGQDDYNSPLHFGNGTRLTVT.

The chain combines TRBV29-1 with TRBJ2-5, with D possibly being TRBD1 (5 bases). Trimming removed 4 bases from V and 3 bases from J, with 9 bases in between. This CDR3 has 12 residues. Germline V gene data show CDR1 as SQVTM and CDR2 as ANQGSEA. The CDR3 loop is CSVVTGEETQYF. CDR3 nucleotide sequence: TGCAGCGTTGTTACAGGCGAAGAGACCCAGTACTTC. The variable domain in full, completed from reference TRBV29-1 and TRBJ2-5, reads SAVISQKPSRDICQRGTSLTIQCQVDSQVTMMFWYRQQPGQSLTLIATANQGSEATYESGFVIDKFPISRPNLTFSTLTVSNMSPEDSSIYLCSVVTGEETQYFGPGTRLLVL.

The genes are TRBV4-3 and TRBJ1-3; unclear D gene. V shed 4 bases and J shed 3 bases, with 13 bases lying between them. Germline values: CDR1 LGHNA, CDR2 YSLEER. The length of the CDR3 is 15 residues. CDR3 protein: CASSRAGSSGNTIYF. The DNA of the CDR3 is TGCGCCAGCAGCCGGGCGGGTTCGAGTGGAAACACCATATATTTT.

The chain employs TRBV24-1 and TRBJ2-1, with D maybe TRBD2 (5 bases). The CDR3 runs 16 residues. Germline V gives CDR1 KGHDR, CDR2 SFDVKD. V was trimmed by 6 bases and J by 0 bases, leaving 14 bases between them. The CDR3 region has the DNA TGTGCCACCAGTTCTAACCCGGGGAGCTCCTACAATGAGCAGTTCTTC. It translates to CATSSNPGSSYNEQFF.

The rearrangement links TRBV5-1 to TRBJ2-5, with 9 bases aligning to TRBD1. Germline CDR1 reads SGHRS; CDR2 reads YFSETQ. The CDR3 covers 15 residues. The junction had 9 bases not matched to a gene; V was cut back by 4 bases and J by 5 bases. CDR3 amino acids: CASSGDTGGPETQYF. The CDR3, as DNA: TGCGCCAGCAGCGGTGATACAGGGGGCCCTGAGACCCAGTACTTC.

V is TRBV3-1 (or the pseudogene TRBV3-2) and J is TRBJ1-2; the D gene is possibly TRBD1 (6 bases). Trimming pared 0 bases from V and 3 bases from J, leaving 11 bases between. CDR1 is LGHDT and CDR2 is YNNKEL in the germline V gene (reference sequence). The CDR3 has 15 residues. The CDR3 coding sequence is TGTGCCAGCAGCCAAGATCCCGCAGGGGACTATGGCTACACCTTC. It translates to CASSQDPAGDYGYTF.

This chain joins TRBV30 and TRBJ2-3; 10 nucleotides line up with TRBD2. With 4 bases clipped from V and 5 bases from J, the junction kept 9 bases outside the gene matches. Germline V gene data show CDR1 as GTSNPN and CDR2 as SVGIG (reference sequence). The CDR3 length is 15 residues. CDR3 DNA sequence: TGTGCCTGGAAGACTAGCGGGCGGACCCGAGATACGCAGTATTTT. As protein: CAWKTSGRTRDTQYF.

This sequence joins TRBV5-1 and TRBJ2-7, with D maybe TRBD2 (5 bases). Trimming shortened V by 4 bases and J by 3 bases, and 14 bases separated the two germline ends. Per the germline V gene, CDR1 is SGHRS and CDR2 is YFSETQ. The CDR3 runs 14 residues. CDR3 in amino acids: CASSKGWEFYEQYF. The CDR3 DNA is TGCGCCAGCAGCAAAGGTTGGGAGTTCTACGAGCAGTACTTC.

V is TRBV11-2 and J is TRBJ1-1; tentative D call: TRBD1 (6 bases). Trimming pared 2 bases from V and 6 bases from J, leaving 13 bases between. Germline CDR1 SGHAT, CDR2 FQNNGV. The CDR3 has 14 amino acids. CDR3 protein: CASSLRQGIAEAFF. CDR3 bases: TGTGCCAGCAGCTTAAGGCAGGGGATCGCTGAAGCTTTCTTT. Full variable domain (rest looked up from reference TRBV11-2 and TRBJ1-1): EAGVAQSPRYKIIEKRQSVAFWCNPISGHATLYWYQQILGQGPKLLIQFQNNGVVDDSQLPKDRFSAERLKGVDSTLKIQPAKLEDSAVYLCASSLRQGIAEAFFGQGTRLTVV.

The genes are TRBV3-1 (or the pseudogene TRBV3-2) and TRBJ2-6; D gene uncertain. Germline values: CDR1 LGHDT, CDR2 YNNKEL (reference sequence). The CDR3 is 18 residues long. Trimming took off 0 bases at V and 0 bases at J, with 12 bases between the two ends. The CDR3 DNA is TGTGCCAGCAGCCAAGATGATGAGGACCACTCTGGGGCCAACGTCCTGACTTTC. Protein: CASSQDDEDHSGANVLTF.

This chain connects TRBV15 to TRBJ2-5; D may be TRBD2 (7 bases). Trimming left V 3 bases short and J 3 bases short, with 17 bases between. The CDR3 has 16 amino acids. CDR1 and CDR2 (germline): LNHNV, YYDKDF (reference sequence). CDR3 nucleotide sequence: TGTGCCACCAGCAGGGGAAGGGGAGGGGGAAAAGAGACCCAGTACTTC. Residues: CATSRGRGGGKETQYF.

This rearrangement joins TRBV6-5 to TRBJ1-1; 9 positions agree with TRBD1. CDR1 MNHEY and CDR2 SVGAGI come from the germline V gene. The ends lost 1 base at V and 11 bases at J; junction bases unmatched: 14. The CDR3 covers 16 residues. CDR3 amino acids: CASSYFDDRGRDTAFF. The CDR3, as DNA: TGTGCCAGCAGTTACTTTGATGACAGGGGGAGGGACACTGCTTTCTTT.

The V gene is TRBV7-6, the J gene TRBJ1-4; D unresolved. From germline, CDR1 is SGHVS and CDR2 FNYEAQ. This CDR3 region has 15 residues. With 1 base removed from V and 2 bases from J, the gap between germline ends came to 8 bases. The CDR3 DNA reads as TGTGCCAGCAGCTTAGTTTCCGGGACTAATGAAAAACTGTTTTTT. Translation gives CASSLVSGTNEKLFF. The full variable domain, with the rest looked up from reference TRBV7-6 and TRBJ1-4, is GAGVSQSPRYKVTKRGQDVALRCDPISGHVSLYWYRQALGQGPEFLTYFNYEAQQDKSGLPNDRFSAERPEGSISTLTIQRTEQRDSAMYRCASSLVSGTNEKLFFGSGTQLSVL.

This chain joins TRBV29-1 and TRBJ2-2; weak D call: TRBD2 (6 bases). V was clipped by 4 bases and J by 1 base, with 10 bases between them. The length of the CDR3 is 14 residues. Germline V lookup: CDR1 SQVTM, CDR2 ANQGSEA. The chain's CDR3 is CSVAKRVNTGELFF. The CDR3 bases are TGCAGCGTTGCGAAGCGGGTGAACACCGGGGAGCTGTTTTTT.

The rearrangement uses TRBV7-9 and TRBJ1-1, with D possibly TRBD1 on 6 matching bases. The V end lost 4 bases, the J end lost 3 bases, and 15 bases lay between the germline ends. This CDR3 is 15 amino acids long. Germline CDR1 SEHNR, CDR2 FQNEAQ (reference sequence). The CDR3, as DNA: TGTGCCAGCAGCTCTCCGACAGGCAGCTACACTGAAGCTTTCTTT. This translates into CASSSPTGSYTEAFF.

The CDR3 loop is CASSLTAGGQNEQFF. The CDR3 bases are TGTGCCAGCAGCTTAACAGCGGGAGGGCAGAATGAGCAGTTCTTC. The chain joins TRBV7-2 to TRBJ2-1; 10 nucleotides line up with TRBD2. The CDR3 is 15 residues long. Germline V gene sequence: CDR1 SGHTA, CDR2 FQGNSA. V lost 2 bases and J lost 7; bases outside the gene matches: 5.

V is TRBV11-3 and J is TRBJ2-7; TRBD1 agrees at 7 bases. V lost 5 bases and J lost 2; bases outside the gene matches: 3. Germline values: CDR1 SGHNT, CDR2 YENEEA. CDR3 length: 13 residues. CDR3 sequence (DNA): TGTGCCAGCAGCGTCGGGACAGCCTACGAGCAGTACTTC. It translates to CASSVGTAYEQYF. Full variable domain (outside the CDR3, taken from reference TRBV11-3 and TRBJ2-7): EAGVVQSPRYKIIEKKQPVAFWCNPISGHNTLYWYLQNLGQGPELLIRYENEEAVDDSQLPKDRFSAERLKGVDSTLKIQPAELGDSAVYLCASSVGTAYEQYFGPGTRLTVT.

This clone was counted once. This sequence joins TRBV27 and TRBJ1-1, with a weak D call TRBD1 (5 bases). Trimming pared 0 bases from V and 0 bases from J, leaving 14 bases between. CDR3 length: 17 amino acids. The germline gives CDR1 MNHEY, CDR2 SMNVEV (reference sequence). In nucleotides, the CDR3 is TGTGCCAGCAGTTTATCTCCCCAACAGGTGATGAACACTGAAGCTTTCTTT. It specifies CASSLSPQQVMNTEAFF.